This entry is about one TCR beta chain. V was shortened by 0 bases and J by 2 bases, with 6 bases between the two germline ends. The germline V gene encodes CDR1 SGHRS and CDR2 YFSETQ. This CDR3 region has 13 residues. The PCR contained 60 Vbeta and 13 Jbeta primers. The assay was immunoSEQ multiplex PCR, and TCRdb's table has in-frame clones only and misses some. The sample lists 95,000 to 100,000 clones, 75% to 90% occurring once. These data are taken from a study of cytomegalovirus exposure and HLA in healthy donors. The chain is built from TRBV5-1 and TRBJ2-7, with no clear D. The material sequenced was PBMCs. The clonotype was recovered from a man aged 30-40 years in good health and CMV-seronegative. This CDR3 reads CASSLAETYEQYF. Written as DNA, the CDR3 is TGCGCCAGCAGCTTGGCAGAAACCTACGAGCAGTACTTC.